This record covers a single T cell receptor (beta chain). The antigen is undetermined. Germline-derived CDR1 and CDR2 are DFQATT and SNEGSKA (reference sequence). Trimming took 3 bases from V and 2 from J, leaving 10 bases between them. The CDR3 has 13 amino acids. These data come from a study of T-cell reconstitution after alpha-beta-depleted transplantation in children. Study results and caveats: The origin of alpha-beta T cells about two months after transplant was reportedly several hundred expanded graft clones. It was surviving recipient T cells and thymic progenitors that gave some patients high TCRbeta diversity at day 60.

Preparation of the TCRbeta library used unique molecular identifiers. Each CDR3 protein gets one entry after TCRdb re-called the PCR reads with MiXCR. The sample has about 420,000 distinct CDR3 sequences; around 15% are singletons. The clonotype originates from a boy under two years old who had a stem cell transplant for Wiskott-Aldrich syndrome, so the T cells may come from the graft donor. The chain carries TRBV20-1 and TRBJ1-1; D is possibly TRBD1 (5 bases). The sequencing used PBMCs, mostly from graft donor cells, collected 360 days after TCRalphabeta/CD19-depleted stem cell transplant. The CDR3 nucleotides read TGCAGTGCTAGGGACAAGACAAACACTGAAGCTTTCTTT. Protein product: CSARDKTNTEAFF.